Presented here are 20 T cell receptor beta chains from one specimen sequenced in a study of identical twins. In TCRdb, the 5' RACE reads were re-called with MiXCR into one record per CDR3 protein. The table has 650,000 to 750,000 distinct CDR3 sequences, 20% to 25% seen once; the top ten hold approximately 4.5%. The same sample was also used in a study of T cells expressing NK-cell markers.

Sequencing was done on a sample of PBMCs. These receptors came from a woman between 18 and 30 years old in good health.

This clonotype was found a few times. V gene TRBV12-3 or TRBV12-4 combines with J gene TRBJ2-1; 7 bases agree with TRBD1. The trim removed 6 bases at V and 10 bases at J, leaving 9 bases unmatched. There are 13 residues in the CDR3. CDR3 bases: TGTGCCAGCAGACATCCCGACAGGGAAGAGCAGTTCTTC. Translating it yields CASRHPDREEQFF.

CDR3 loop: CASSSRGVSYGYTF. The CDR3 bases are TGTGCCAGCAGTAGCCGGGGAGTAAGCTATGGCTACACCTTC. This rearrangement joins TRBV6-1 to TRBJ1-2; D gene unclear. The V and J ends lost 5 bases and 4 bases respectively, with 14 bases between them. Per the germline V gene, CDR1 is MNHNS and CDR2 is SASEGT. The CDR3 extends over 14 amino acids.

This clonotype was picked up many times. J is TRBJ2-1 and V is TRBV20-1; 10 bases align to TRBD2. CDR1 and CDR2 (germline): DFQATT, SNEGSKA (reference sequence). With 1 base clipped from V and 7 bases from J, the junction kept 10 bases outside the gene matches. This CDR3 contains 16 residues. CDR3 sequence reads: CSARGQREGRGNEQFF. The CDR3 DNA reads TGCAGTGCTAGAGGGCAGCGGGAGGGCCGGGGGAATGAGCAGTTCTTC.

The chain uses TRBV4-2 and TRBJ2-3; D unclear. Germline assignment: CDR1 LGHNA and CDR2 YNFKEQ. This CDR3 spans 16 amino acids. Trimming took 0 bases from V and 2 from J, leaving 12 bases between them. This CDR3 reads CASSQESGRVTDTQYF. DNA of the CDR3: TGTGCCAGCAGCCAAGAGTCGGGCAGAGTCACAGATACGCAGTATTTT.

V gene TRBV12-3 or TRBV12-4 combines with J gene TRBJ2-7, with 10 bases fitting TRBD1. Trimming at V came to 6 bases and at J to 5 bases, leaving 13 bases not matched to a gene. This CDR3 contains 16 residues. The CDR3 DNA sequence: TGTGCCAGCAGCCCAATTCCGGGACAGGGGCGCGACGAGCAGTACTTC. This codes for CASSPIPGQGRDEQYF.

CDR3 in amino acids: CASSHRDGRETQYF. Here the CDR3 DNA reads TGTGCCAGCAGCCACCGGGACGGGAGGGAGACCCAGTACTTC. The rearrangement joins TRBV7-9 to TRBJ2-5; 7 bases match TRBD2. Germline values: CDR1 SEHNR, CDR2 FQNEAQ (reference sequence). This CDR3 contains 14 residues. The J segment lost 5 bases and the V segment lost 5 bases, leaving 8 bases of the junction unmatched. The full variable domain, its missing parts supplied by reference TRBV7-9 and TRBJ2-5, is DTGVSQNPRHKITKRGQNVTFRCDPISEHNRLYWYRQTLGQGPEFLTYFQNEAQLEKSRLLSDRFSAERPKGSFSTLEIQRTEQGDSAMYLCASSHRDGRETQYFGPGTRLLVL.

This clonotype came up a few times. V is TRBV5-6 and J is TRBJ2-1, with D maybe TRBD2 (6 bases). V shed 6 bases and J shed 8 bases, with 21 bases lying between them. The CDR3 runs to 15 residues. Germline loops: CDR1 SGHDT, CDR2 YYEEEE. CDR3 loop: CASTQLSRDLDEQFF. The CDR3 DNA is TGTGCCAGCACCCAGCTTTCACGGGACTTGGATGAGCAGTTCTTC.

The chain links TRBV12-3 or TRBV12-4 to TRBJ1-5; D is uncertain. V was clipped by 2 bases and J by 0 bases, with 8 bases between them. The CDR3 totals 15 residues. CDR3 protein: CASSLREISNQPQHF. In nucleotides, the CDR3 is TGTGCCAGCAGTTTACGGGAGATTAGCAATCAGCCCCAGCATTTT.

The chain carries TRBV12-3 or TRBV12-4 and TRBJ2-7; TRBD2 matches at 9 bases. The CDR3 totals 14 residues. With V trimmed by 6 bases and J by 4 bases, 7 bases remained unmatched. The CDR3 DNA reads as TGTGCCAGCAGACTAGGGACTAGCAGGTACGAGCAGTACTTC. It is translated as CASRLGTSRYEQYF.

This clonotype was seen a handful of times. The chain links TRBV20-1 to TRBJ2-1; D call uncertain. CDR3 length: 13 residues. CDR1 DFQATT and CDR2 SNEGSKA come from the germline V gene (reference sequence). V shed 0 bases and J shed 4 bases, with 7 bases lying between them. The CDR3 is CSARENVYNEQFF. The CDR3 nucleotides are TGCAGTGCTAGAGAAAACGTATACAATGAGCAGTTCTTC.

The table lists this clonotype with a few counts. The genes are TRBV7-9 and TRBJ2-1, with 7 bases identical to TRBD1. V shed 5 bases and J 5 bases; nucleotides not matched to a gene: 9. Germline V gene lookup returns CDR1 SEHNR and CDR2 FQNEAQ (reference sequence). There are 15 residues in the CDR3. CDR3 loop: CASSPMWGQNNEQFF. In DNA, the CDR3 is TGTGCCAGCAGCCCCATGTGGGGACAGAACAATGAGCAGTTCTTC.

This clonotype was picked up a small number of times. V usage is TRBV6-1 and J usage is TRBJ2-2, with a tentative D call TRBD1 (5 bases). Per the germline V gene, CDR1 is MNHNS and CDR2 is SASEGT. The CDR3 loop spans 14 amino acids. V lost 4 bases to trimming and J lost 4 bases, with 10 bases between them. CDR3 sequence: CASSAQGGTGELFF. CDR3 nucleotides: TGTGCCAGCAGTGCCCAGGGTGGCACCGGGGAGCTGTTTTTT.

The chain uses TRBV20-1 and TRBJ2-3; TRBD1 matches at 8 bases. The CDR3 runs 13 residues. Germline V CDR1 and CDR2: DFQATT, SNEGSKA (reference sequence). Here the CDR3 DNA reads TGCAGATTCGGGACAGGTAGCACAGATACGCAGTATTTT. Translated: CRFGTGSTDTQYF.

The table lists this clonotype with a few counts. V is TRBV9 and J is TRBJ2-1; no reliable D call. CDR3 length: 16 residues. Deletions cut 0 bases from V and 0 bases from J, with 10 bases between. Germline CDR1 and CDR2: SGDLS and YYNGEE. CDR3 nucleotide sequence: TGTGCCAGCAGCGTAGGGGCCCAGCGCTCCTACAATGAGCAGTTCTTC. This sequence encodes CASSVGAQRSYNEQFF.

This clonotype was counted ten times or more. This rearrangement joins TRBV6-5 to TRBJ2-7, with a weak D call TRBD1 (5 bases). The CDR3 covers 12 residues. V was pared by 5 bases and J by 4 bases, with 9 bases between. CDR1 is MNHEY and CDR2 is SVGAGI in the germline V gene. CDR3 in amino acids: CASSPDRYEQYF. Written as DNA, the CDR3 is TGTGCCAGCAGTCCTGACAGATACGAGCAGTACTTC.

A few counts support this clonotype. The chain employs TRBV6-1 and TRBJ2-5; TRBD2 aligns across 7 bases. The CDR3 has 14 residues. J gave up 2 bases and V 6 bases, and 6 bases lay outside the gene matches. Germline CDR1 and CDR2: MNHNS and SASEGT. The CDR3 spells CASRNMGGQETQYF. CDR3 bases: TGTGCCAGCAGAAACATGGGGGGGCAAGAGACCCAGTACTTC.

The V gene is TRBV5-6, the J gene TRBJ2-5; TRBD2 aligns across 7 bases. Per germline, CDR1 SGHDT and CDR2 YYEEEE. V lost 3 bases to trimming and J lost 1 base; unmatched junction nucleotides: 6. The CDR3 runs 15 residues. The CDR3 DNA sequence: TGTGCCAGCAGCTGGGCCGGGGGGAGCCAAGAGACCCAGTACTTC. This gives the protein CASSWAGGSQETQYF.

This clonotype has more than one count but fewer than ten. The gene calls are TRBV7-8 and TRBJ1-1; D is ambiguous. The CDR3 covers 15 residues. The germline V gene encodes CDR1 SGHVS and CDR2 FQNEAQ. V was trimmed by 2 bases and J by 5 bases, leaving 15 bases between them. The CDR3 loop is CASSLSGTSRTEAFF. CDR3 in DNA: TGTGCCAGCAGCTTAAGTGGAACCTCTCGAACTGAAGCTTTCTTT. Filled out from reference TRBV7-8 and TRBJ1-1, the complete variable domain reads GAGVSQSPRYKVAKRGQDVALRCDPISGHVSLFWYQQALGQGPEFLTYFQNEAQLDKSGLPSDRFFAERPEGSVSTLKIQRTQQEDSAVYLCASSLSGTSRTEAFFGQGTRLTVV.

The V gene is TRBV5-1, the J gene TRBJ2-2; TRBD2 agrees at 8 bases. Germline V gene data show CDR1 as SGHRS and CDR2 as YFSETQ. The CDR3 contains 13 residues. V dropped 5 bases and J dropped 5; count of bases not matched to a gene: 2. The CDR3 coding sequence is TGCGCCAGCAGACTAGCGGCTACCGGGGAGCTGTTTTTT. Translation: CASRLAATGELFF. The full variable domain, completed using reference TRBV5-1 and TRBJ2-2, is KAGVTQTPRYLIKTRGQQVTLSCSPISGHRSVSWYQQTPGQGLQFLFEYFSETQRNKGNFPGRFSGRQFSNSRSEMNVSTLELGDSALYLCASRLAATGELFFGEGSRLTVL.

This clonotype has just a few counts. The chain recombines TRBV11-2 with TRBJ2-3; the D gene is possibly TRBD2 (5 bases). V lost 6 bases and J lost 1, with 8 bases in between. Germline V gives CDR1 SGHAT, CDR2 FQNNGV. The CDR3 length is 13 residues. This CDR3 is CASRYGGTDTQYF. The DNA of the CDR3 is TGTGCCAGCAGGTACGGGGGCACAGATACGCAGTATTTT. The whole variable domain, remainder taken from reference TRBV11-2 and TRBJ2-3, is EAGVAQSPRYKIIEKRQSVAFWCNPISGHATLYWYQQILGQGPKLLIQFQNNGVVDDSQLPKDRFSAERLKGVDSTLKIQPAKLEDSAVYLCASRYGGTDTQYFGPGTRLTVL.